This entry lists 7 T cell receptor beta chains sequenced from one sample in a study of breast tumors, draining lymph nodes, adjacent tissues. TCRdb reprocessed the multiplex PCR reads with MiXCR, giving one entry per CDR3 protein. The repertoire holds over 10,000 distinct CDR3 sequences, with 40% to 55% as singletons. The sample taken for sequencing was tumor-adjacent breast tissue. These receptor sequences come from a female donor with breast cancer. Some clones in this sample may be carry-over from other donors' samples.

The J gene is TRBJ1-5, the V gene TRBV5-1; maybe TRBD1 (6 bases). The CDR3 runs 16 residues. Germline loops: CDR1 SGHRS, CDR2 YFSETQ. V lost 4 bases, J lost 3 bases, and 17 bases lay in between. CDR3 in DNA: TGCGCCAGCAGCGCCGGCCCGACAGGCATCAATCAGCCCCAGCATTTT. Protein sequence: CASSAGPTGINQPQHF.

This chain connects TRBV7-2 to TRBJ2-7; a possible D gene is TRBD2 (5 bases). The ends were cut back, 3 bases at V and 3 bases at J, with 12 bases in the middle. The germline V gene has CDR1 SGHTA and CDR2 FQGNSA. This CDR3 spans 14 amino acids. The CDR3 sequence is CASSLVAGNYEQYF. CDR3 nucleotide sequence: TGTGCCAGCAGCTTGGTTGCGGGCAACTACGAGCAGTACTTC.

This clonotype was counted only a few times. The chain employs TRBV20-1 and TRBJ1-1, with 8 bases that match TRBD1. V lost 2 bases to trimming and J lost 2 bases; unmatched junction nucleotides: 10. The CDR3 loop spans 16 amino acids. Germline V CDR1 and CDR2: DFQATT, SNEGSKA (reference sequence). The CDR3, as DNA: TGCAGTGCTAGACAGCCGACAGGGGAGGGAAACACTGAAGCTTTCTTT. This gives the protein CSARQPTGEGNTEAFF.

In its sample, this clonotype was seen many times. The junction does not match germline at one end; this may be a read error. V usage is TRBV6-2 or TRBV6-3 and J usage is TRBJ1-2; no firm D call. Germline CDR1 and CDR2: MNHEY and SVGEGT. The CDR3 length is 14 residues. The CDR3 DNA reads TGTGCCAGCAGTCACTCGGCCCAGCTCTATGGCTACACCTTC. Translated, it gives CASSHSAQLYGYTF.

The V gene is TRBV20-1, the J gene TRBJ1-2; 7 nucleotides line up with TRBD1. The V gene end was trimmed by 6 bases and the J gene end by 2 bases; junction bases not matched to a gene: 9. CDR1 is DFQATT and CDR2 is SNEGSKA in the germline V gene (reference sequence). The CDR3 length is 14 residues. The CDR3 DNA sequence: TGCAGTGCGGATGGACAGGCGTTAAACTATGGCTACACCTTC. This gives the protein CSADGQALNYGYTF.

The chain recombines TRBV7-8 with TRBJ1-3; a possible D gene is TRBD1 (6 bases). The germline CDR1 and CDR2 sequences are SGHVS and FQNEAQ. Between the trimmed V and J ends, which lost 5 bases and 0 bases, there was a span of 14 bases. This CDR3 has 16 residues. This CDR3 reads CASSGGTPSSGNTIYF. CDR3 sequence (DNA): TGTGCCAGCAGCGGGGGGACACCGAGCTCTGGAAACACCATATATTTT.

This clonotype is judged medium-sized (0.01 to 0.1%). The rearrangement links TRBV7-2 to TRBJ1-5; D remains unclear. With 5 bases removed from V and 10 bases from J, the gap between germline ends came to 18 bases. CDR3 length: 14 amino acids. CDR1 and CDR2 (germline): SGHTA, FQGNSA. The CDR3 DNA sequence: TGTGCCAGCAGCACGACCCGAGGAAAAGAACCCCAGCATTTT. Translation gives CASSTTRGKEPQHF.